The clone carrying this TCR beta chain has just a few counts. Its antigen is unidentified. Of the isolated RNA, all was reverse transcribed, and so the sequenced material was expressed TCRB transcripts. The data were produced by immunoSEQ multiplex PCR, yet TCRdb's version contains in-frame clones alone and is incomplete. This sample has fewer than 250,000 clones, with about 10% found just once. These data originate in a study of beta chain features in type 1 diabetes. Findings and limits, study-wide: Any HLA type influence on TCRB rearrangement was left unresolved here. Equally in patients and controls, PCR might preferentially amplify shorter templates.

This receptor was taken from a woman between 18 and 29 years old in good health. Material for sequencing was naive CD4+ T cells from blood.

Here the CDR3 DNA reads TGTGCCAGCAGGGAGACAGTTGCAGATACGCAGTATTTT. It is translated as CASRETVADTQYF. The V call is TRBV2, the J call TRBJ2-3; the D gene is possibly TRBD1 (5 bases). The CDR3 is made up of 13 amino acids. CDR1 and CDR2 (germline): SNHLY, FYNNEI. Between the trimmed V and J ends, which lost 6 bases and 4 bases, there was a span of 11 bases.